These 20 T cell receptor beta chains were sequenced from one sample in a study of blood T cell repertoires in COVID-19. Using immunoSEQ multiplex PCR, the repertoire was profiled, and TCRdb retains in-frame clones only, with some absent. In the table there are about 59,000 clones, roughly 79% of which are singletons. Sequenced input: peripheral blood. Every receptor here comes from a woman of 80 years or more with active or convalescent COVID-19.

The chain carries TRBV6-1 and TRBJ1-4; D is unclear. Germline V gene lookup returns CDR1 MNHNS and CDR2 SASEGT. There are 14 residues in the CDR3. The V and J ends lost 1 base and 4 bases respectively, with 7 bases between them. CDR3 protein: CASSEGSFNEKLFF. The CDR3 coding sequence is TGTGCCAGCAGTGAAGGGAGTTTTAATGAAAAACTGTTTTTT.

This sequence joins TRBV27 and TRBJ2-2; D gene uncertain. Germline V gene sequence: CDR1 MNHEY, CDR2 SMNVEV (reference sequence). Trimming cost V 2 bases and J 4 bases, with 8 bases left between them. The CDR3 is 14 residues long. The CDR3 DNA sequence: TGTGCCAGCAGTTTAGGCAGATCCACCGGGGAGCTGTTTTTT. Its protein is CASSLGRSTGELFF.

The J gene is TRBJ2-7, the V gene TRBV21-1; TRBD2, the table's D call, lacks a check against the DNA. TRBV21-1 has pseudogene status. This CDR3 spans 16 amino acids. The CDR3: CASSKEEQASSYEQYF. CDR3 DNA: TGTGCCAGCAGCAAAGAAGAGCAAGCGTCCTCCTACGAGCAGTACTTC.

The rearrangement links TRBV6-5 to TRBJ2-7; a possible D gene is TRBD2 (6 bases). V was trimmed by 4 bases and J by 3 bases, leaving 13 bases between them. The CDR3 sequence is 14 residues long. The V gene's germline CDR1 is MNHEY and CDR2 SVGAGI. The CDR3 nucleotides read TGTGCCAGCAGTTTCCGGAGGGGAGGCTACGAGCAGTACTTC. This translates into CASSFRRGGYEQYF.

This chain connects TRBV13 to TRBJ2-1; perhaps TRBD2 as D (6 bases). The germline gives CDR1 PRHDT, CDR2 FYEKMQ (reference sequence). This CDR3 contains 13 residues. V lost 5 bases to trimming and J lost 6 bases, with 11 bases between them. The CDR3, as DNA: TGTGCCAGCAGCCTTAGCGGCGCCAATGAGCAGTTCTTC. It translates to CASSLSGANEQFF.

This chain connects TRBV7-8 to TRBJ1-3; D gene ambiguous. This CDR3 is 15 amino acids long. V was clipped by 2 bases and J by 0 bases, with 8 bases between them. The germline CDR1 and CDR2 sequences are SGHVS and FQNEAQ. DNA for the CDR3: TGTGCCAGCAGCTTACTCCTGAGCTCTGGAAACACCATATATTTT. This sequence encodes CASSLLLSSGNTIYF.

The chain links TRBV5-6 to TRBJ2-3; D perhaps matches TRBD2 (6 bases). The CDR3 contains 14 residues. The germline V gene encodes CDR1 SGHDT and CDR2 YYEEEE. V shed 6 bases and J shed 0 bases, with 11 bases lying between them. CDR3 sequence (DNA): TGTGCCAGCACCAAAGGGACTAGCACAGATACGCAGTATTTT. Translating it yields CASTKGTSTDTQYF.

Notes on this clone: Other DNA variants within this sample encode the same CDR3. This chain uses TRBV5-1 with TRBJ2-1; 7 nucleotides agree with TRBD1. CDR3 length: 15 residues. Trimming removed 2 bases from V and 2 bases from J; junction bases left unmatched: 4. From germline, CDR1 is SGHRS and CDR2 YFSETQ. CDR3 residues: CASSLGGQTYNEQFF. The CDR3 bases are TGCGCCAGCAGCTTAGGGGGACAGACCTACAATGAGCAGTTCTTC. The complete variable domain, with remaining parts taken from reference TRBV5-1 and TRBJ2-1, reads KAGVTQTPRYLIKTRGQQVTLSCSPISGHRSVSWYQQTPGQGLQFLFEYFSETQRNKGNFPGRFSGRQFSNSRSEMNVSTLELGDSALYLCASSLGGQTYNEQFFGPGTRLTVL.

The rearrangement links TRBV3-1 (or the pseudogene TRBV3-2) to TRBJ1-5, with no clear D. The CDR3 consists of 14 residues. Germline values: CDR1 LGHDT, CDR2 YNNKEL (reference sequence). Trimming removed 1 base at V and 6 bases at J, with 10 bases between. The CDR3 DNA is TGTGCCAGCAGCCAAGCCGCGGGAGGTCAGCCCCAGCATTTT. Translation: CASSQAAGGQPQHF.

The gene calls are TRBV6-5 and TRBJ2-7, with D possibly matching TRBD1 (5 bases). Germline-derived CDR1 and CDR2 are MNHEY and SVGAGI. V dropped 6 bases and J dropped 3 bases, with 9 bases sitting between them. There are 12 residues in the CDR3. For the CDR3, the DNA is TGTGCCAGCAGAAGCCAGGGCTACGAGCAGTACTTC. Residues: CASRSQGYEQYF.

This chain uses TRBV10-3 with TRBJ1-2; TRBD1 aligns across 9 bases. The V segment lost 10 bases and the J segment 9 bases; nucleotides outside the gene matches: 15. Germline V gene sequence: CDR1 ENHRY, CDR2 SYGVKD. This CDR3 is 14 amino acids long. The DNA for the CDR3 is TGTGCCACCTCCGGGACAGGGAAAGGAGGTAGCTACACCTTC. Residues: CATSGTGKGGSYTF.

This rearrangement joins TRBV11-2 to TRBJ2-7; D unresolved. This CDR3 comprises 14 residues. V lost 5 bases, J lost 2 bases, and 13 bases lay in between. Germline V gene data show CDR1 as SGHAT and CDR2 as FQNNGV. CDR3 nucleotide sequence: TGTGCCAGCAGCGCCACTACCGGAGCCTACGAGCAGTACTTC. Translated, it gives CASSATTGAYEQYF.

The CDR3 here is CASSYETGIGNQPQHF. In nucleotides, the CDR3 is TGTGCCAGCAGTTACGAGACAGGGATTGGCAATCAGCCCCAGCATTTT. The chain is built from TRBV6-6 and TRBJ1-5; TRBD1 aligns across 7 bases. CDR3 length: 16 residues. The J segment lost 2 bases and the V segment lost 2 bases, leaving 6 bases of the junction unmatched. Germline CDR1 reads MNHNY; CDR2 reads SVGAGI (reference sequence).

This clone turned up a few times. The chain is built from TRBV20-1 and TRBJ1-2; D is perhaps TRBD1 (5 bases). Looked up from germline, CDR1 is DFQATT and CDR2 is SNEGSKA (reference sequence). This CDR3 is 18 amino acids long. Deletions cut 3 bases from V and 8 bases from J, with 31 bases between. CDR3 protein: CSASLSGDIISTLLGYTF. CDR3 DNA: TGCAGTGCTAGTTTATCGGGGGATATTATCTCTACCCTCCTAGGCTACACCTTC.

CDR3 coding DNA: TGTGCCAGCAGCTTAGATAGGCCCGACAGGGGGCGCGGAGAGACCCAGTACTTC. Translation: CASSLDRPDRGRGETQYF. The chain is built from TRBV11-2 and TRBJ2-5; 10 nucleotides line up with TRBD1. After removal of 0 bases from V and 4 bases from J, the junction contained 11 bases not matched to a gene. This CDR3 region has 18 residues. Germline CDR1 is SGHAT and CDR2 is FQNNGV.

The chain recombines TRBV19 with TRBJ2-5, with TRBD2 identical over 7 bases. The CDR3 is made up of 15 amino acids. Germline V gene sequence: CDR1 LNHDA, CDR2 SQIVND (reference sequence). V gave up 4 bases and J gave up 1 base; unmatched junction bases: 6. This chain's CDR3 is CASSTGTGGQETQYF. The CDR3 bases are TGTGCCAGTAGTACGGGAACGGGGGGCCAAGAGACCCAGTACTTC.

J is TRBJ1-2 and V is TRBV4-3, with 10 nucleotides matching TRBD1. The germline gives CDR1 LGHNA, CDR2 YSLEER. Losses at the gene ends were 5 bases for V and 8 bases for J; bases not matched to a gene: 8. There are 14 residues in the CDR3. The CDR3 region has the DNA TGCGCCAGCAGCTCGGACGACAGGGGGCGAGGCTACACCTTC. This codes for CASSSDDRGRGYTF.

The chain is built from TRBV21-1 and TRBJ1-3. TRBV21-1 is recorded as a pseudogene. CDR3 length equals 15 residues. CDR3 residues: CASSPGSPVGNTIYF. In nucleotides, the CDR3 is TGTGCCAGCAGCCCCGGTTCCCCGGTTGGAAACACCATATATTTT.

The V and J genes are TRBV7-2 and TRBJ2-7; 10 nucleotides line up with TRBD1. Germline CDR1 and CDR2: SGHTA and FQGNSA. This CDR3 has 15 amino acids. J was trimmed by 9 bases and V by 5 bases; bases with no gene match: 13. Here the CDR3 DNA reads TGTGCCAGCAGCCCTTCGGGACAGGGGCCGTCGGTGCAGTACTTC. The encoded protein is CASSPSGQGPSVQYF. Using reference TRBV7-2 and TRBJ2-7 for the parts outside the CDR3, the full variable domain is GAGVSQSPSNKVTEKGKDVELRCDPISGHTALYWYRQSLGQGLEFLIYFQGNSAPDKSGLPSDRFSAERTGGSVSTLTIQRTQQEDSAVYLCASSPSGQGPSVQYFGPGTRLTVT.

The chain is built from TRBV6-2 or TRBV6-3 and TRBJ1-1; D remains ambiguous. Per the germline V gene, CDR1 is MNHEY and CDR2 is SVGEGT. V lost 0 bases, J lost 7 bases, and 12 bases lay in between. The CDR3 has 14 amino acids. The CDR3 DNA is TGTGCCAGCAGTTACTCCTTTACCTCAGGTGAAGCTTTCTTT. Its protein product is CASSYSFTSGEAFF.